This TCR beta chain emerged from a study of T cell responses to AZD1222 COVID-19 vaccine. The germline gives CDR1 SGHRS, CDR2 YFSETQ. V lost 2 bases, J lost 3 bases, and 14 bases lay in between. The CDR3 has 15 amino acids. This table comes from immunoSEQ multiplex PCR, and its TCRdb copy is limited to in-frame clones, with some not included. The table has 89,000 or so clones, around nine tenths seen once; the top ten hold roughly 16%. The chain is built from TRBV5-1 and TRBJ1-2; no firm D call. The TCR was taken from an adult in good health. The sample in question was peripheral blood, obtained on day 0 of AZD1222 vaccination. The CDR3 loop reads CASSFSTGRDYGYTF. DNA of the CDR3: TGCGCCAGCAGCTTTTCTACTGGCAGAGACTATGGCTACACCTTC.